This T cell receptor (beta chain) was sequenced in a study of CD8 T cells in Susac syndrome. Whole-study findings and limits: Acknowledgment was made by the study that its TCR sequencing and HLA analysis involved a relatively small number of individuals.

Germline V gives CDR1 SGHTA, CDR2 FQGNSA. Trimming took off 4 bases at V and 2 bases at J, with 8 bases between the two ends. The CDR3 is made up of 13 amino acids. Sequencing targeted TCR beta in blood CD8+ and CD4+ T cells. Negative magnetic isolation gave CD8+ and CD4+ cells; FACS enriched CD8+ TEMRA. In regard to this clonotype: No antigen is known for it.

It was with random hexamers that 0.5 to 1 ug RNA was reverse transcribed. The method of amplification for TCR beta CDR3 was immunoSEQ multiplex PCR, covering 54 Vbeta and 13 Jbeta. TCRdb reanalysed the immunoSEQ multiplex PCR reads using MiXCR and keeps one entry per CDR3 protein. The sample records 150,000 to 200,000 distinct CDR3 sequences, about 95% being singletons. This TCR derives from a human donor with multiple sclerosis. The sequencing input was CD4+ T cells from PBMCs. The chain employs TRBV7-2 and TRBJ1-1; D is undetermined. This CDR3 reads CASSSPGNTEAFF. CDR3 bases: TGTGCCAGCAGCTCTCCAGGTAACACTGAAGCTTTCTTT.